This entry concerns a single T cell receptor beta chain. Its antigen is still unknown. One base away there is no much larger clone; base qualities are not given. Interpreted using the paper, the time point label stands for: 180 days after allo-HCT. Recipient blood was collected about 28 days before transplant and at days 30, 100 and 180 after transplant. Using Nuclei Lysis Solution, genomic DNA was extracted from unfractionated peripheral blood mononuclear cells that were either fresh or cryopreserved. Trimming removed 3 bases from V and 3 bases from J; the gene matches leave 16 bases unexplained. CDR3 length: 18 amino acids, cysteine to phenylalanine. The sequence is cut down to CDR3 DNA, 54 bases in frame from base 1. CDR1 SGHRS and CDR2 YFSETQ were looked up in the germline V gene. The data belong to a study of T cell clonotyping in hematopoietic cell transplantation (dated by TCRdb to the early 2020s). Notes on the research overall: A total of more than 110 blood samples were gathered in the study from roughly 37 consecutive transplant recipients along with their related donors. Patient recruitment ran from 2015 to January 2017, and follow-up continued until September 2020 or death. Results and caveats for the whole study, not just this receptor: Recipient TCR diversity fell after transplant, with pathologically expanded clonotypes rising progressively from day 30 to day 180. The sample size was limited and the cells went unsorted, which meant the CD4 and CD8 repertoire contributions could not be told apart. Overlap with donor repertoires was found for only a small fraction of recipient repertoires, with over 95% found to appear de novo at the given depth. Inverse Simpson Index values from donors and from recipients before transplant predicted broader TCR repertoire diversity after transplant.

The immunoSEQ assay, a bias-controlled multiplex PCR with V- and J-specific primers, was used to amplify TCR beta CDR3 regions from genomic DNA. In a second PCR step, a proprietary barcode and Illumina adapter sequences were attached to the CDR3 amplicons. CDR3 libraries were sequenced on an Illumina MiSeq instrument. On the authors' methods: Export and quality control were handled in immunoSEQ Analyzer 3.0, while downstream analyses relied on R Bioconductor and Immunarch. Only productive rearrangements in the normalized downsampled data set went into calculating the repertoire metrics. In the normalized cohort, a clonotype counted as pathologically expanded if the clonotype was larger than 5 templates. The Inverse Simpson Index was used to measure repertoire diversity. The non-normalized data set was used for CMV-specificity analyses so that all clonotypes could be captured. TCRdb provides this immuneACCESS table in a form limited to in-frame rearrangements. Some clones are lacking; in checked studies, under half of them reflect an unresolved V gene, and why the rest are absent is not known. V and J calls and clone size are given by that table; D and trimming were obtained from the DNA. Present in this sample are some 8,000 clones, about 92% of which were seen just once. The top ten clonotypes cover about 4.1% of the sample.

The TCR originated in a female patient aged 50-60 years who had an allogeneic stem cell transplant from an unrelated donor, so the T cells may come from the graft donor. Some clones in this sample may be carry-over from other donors' samples. Recombination linked TRBV5-1 to TRBJ1-2; 8 nucleotides in the junction match TRBD1. Sequences were derived from PBMCs, sampled 180 days after allogeneic stem cell transplant. The CDR3 corresponds to CASSWLRGRRHDHYGYTF. The DNA sequence follows: TGCGCCAGCAGCTGGCTCAGGGGGCGCCGACACGACCACTATGGCTACACCTTC. The CDR3 plus the reference TRBV5-1 and TRBJ1-2 genes for the other parts give the full variable domain: KAGVTQTPRYLIKTRGQQVTLSCSPISGHRSVSWYQQTPGQGLQFLFEYFSETQRNKGNFPGRFSGRQFSNSRSEMNVSTLELGDSALYLCASSWLRGRRHDHYGYTFGSGTRLTVV.